The 5 T cell receptor beta chains below were found in one sample sequenced in a study of glioma-infiltrating T cells. The iRepertoire nested amplicon-rescue multiplex PCR amplified TCR alpha and beta CDR3s from RNA. TCRdb re-derived calls from the multiplex PCR reads in MiXCR, one entry per CDR3 protein. The table shows roughly 120,000 distinct CDR3 sequences, with about 23% occurring only once. Sequenced: glioma tissue, nonneoplastic brain tissue, or PBMCs (not recorded which). These receptors were collected from a human donor with low-grade glioma or glioblastoma, undergoing nonglioma brain surgery, or in good health (not recorded which).

At least ten counts were recorded for this clonotype. The chain uses TRBV19 and TRBJ2-7, with 10 nucleotides matching TRBD1. CDR3 length equals 15 residues. V shed 4 bases, J shed 3 bases, and the junction held 6 bases outside the gene matches. Looked up from germline, CDR1 is LNHDA and CDR2 is SQIVND (reference sequence). This CDR3 reads CASSTDRDRGYEQYF. CDR3 bases: TGTGCCAGTAGTACCGACCGGGACAGGGGCTACGAGCAGTACTTC.

This clonotype was picked up many times. The chain couples TRBV4-1 to TRBJ2-1; 9 bases are shared with TRBD1. From germline, CDR1 is MGHRA and CDR2 YSYEKL. The CDR3 is made up of 18 amino acids. V shed 0 bases, J shed 8 bases, and the junction held 14 bases outside the gene matches. The CDR3 sequence is CASSQDWDRAGTKDEQFF. CDR3 in DNA: TGCGCCAGCAGCCAAGATTGGGACAGGGCCGGGACTAAGGATGAGCAGTTCTTC.

This clonotype was seen more than once but under ten times. This chain uses TRBV6-6 with TRBJ2-7; D is unclear. The CDR3 contains 14 residues. Germline CDR1 and CDR2: MNHNY and SVGAGI (reference sequence). V gave up 2 bases and J gave up 3 bases, with 11 bases separating them. This chain's CDR3 is CASSYPVPLYEQYF. In DNA, the CDR3 is TGTGCCAGCAGTTACCCTGTGCCCCTCTACGAGCAGTACTTC.

This clonotype was observed at least ten times. The V gene is TRBV6-6, the J gene TRBJ2-1, with D tentatively TRBD2 (5 bases). The CDR3 loop spans 14 amino acids. V was trimmed by 4 bases and J by 6 bases, leaving 13 bases between them. Germline V lookup: CDR1 MNHNY, CDR2 SVGAGI (reference sequence). The CDR3 DNA reads TGTGCCAGCAGTTTCTCGGGAAGCGGCAATGAGCAGTTCTTC. Encoded protein: CASSFSGSGNEQFF.

This clonotype was recorded at least ten times. The genes are TRBV4-3 and TRBJ2-7; 8 bases match TRBD2. The germline gives CDR1 LGHNA, CDR2 YSLEER. V was pared by 4 bases and J by 7 bases, with 15 bases of the junction left unmatched. The CDR3 runs to 16 residues. This chain's CDR3 is CASSLGAGLVSSEQYF. The DNA for the CDR3 is TGCGCCAGCAGCCTTGGCGCGGGACTAGTCTCCTCGGAGCAGTACTTC.